These 26 T cell receptor beta chains were all obtained from the same sample, sequenced in a study of read filtering for tumor transcriptome and immune sequencing. This library used 300 to 500 ng RNA and molecular barcoded adaptors spanning alpha/delta and beta/gamma chains. TCRdb reprocessed the reads with MiXCR, giving one entry per CDR3 protein. The repertoire consists of 75,000 to 90,000 distinct CDR3 sequences, with approximately 13% occurring once and the leading ten covering under 15%. Material: a population of CD138-negative cells sorted from bone marrow. These receptor sequences come from a donor over 35 with multiple myeloma.

This clonotype has ten or more counts. The V call is TRBV11-3, the J call TRBJ2-1, with D perhaps TRBD1 or TRBD2 (5 bases each). The length of the CDR3 is 15 residues. V was cut by 4 bases and J by 4 bases, with 14 bases left in between. The V gene's germline CDR1 is SGHNT and CDR2 YENEEA. The CDR3 region is CASSSDGGAYNEQFF. The CDR3 DNA is TGTGCCAGCAGCTCCGATGGGGGAGCATACAATGAGCAGTTCTTC.

At least ten counts were recorded for this clonotype. The chain is built from TRBV11-1 and TRBJ2-5, with 11 nucleotides matching TRBD2. CDR3 size: 15 residues. V shed 5 bases and J 5 bases; nucleotides not matched to a gene: 7. The germline V gene encodes CDR1 SGHAT and CDR2 FQDESV (reference sequence). For the CDR3, the DNA is TGTGCCAGCAGCAACCTAGCGGGAGGAGAGGAGACCCAGTACTTC. Encoded protein: CASSNLAGGEETQYF.

In this sample, this clonotype turned up many times. The gene calls are TRBV7-8 and TRBJ2-1; 10 nucleotides agree with TRBD2. In germline, CDR1 is SGHVS, CDR2 FQNEAQ. The junction had 11 bases not matched to a gene; V was cut back by 0 bases and J by 6 bases. The CDR3 is 18 amino acids. CDR3 DNA sequence: TGTGCCAGCAGCTTAGCGAGGTCTAGCGGGAGTGCCATCAATGAGCAGTTCTTC. It yields the protein CASSLARSSGSAINEQFF.

This clonotype was found once. Just one base apart from a much larger clone, this may be a read error. The chain recombines TRBV4-1 with TRBJ2-5; 10 bases map to TRBD2. The germline V gene has CDR1 MGHRA and CDR2 YSYEKL. This CDR3 region has 18 residues. The CDR3 here is CASSQFRMGTSDQGTQYF. CDR3 nucleotide sequence: TGCGCCAGCAGCCAATTTAGAATGGGGACTAGCGACCAAGGGACCCAGTACTTC.

This clonotype was counted ten times or more. The chain carries TRBV28 and TRBJ1-2; TRBD1 matches 9 bases. Germline V gene sequence: CDR1 MDHEN, CDR2 SYDVKM. V was clipped by 10 bases and J by 7 bases; unmatched bases: 13. The CDR3 is 14 amino acids. The CDR3 is CATYPGQGTGGYTF. Here the CDR3 DNA reads TGTGCCACCTACCCAGGACAGGGGACTGGTGGCTACACCTTC.

This clonotype was picked up many times. CDR3 sequence reads: CASSPRRGREKLFF. Here the CDR3 DNA reads TGTGCCAGCAGTCCCCGCAGGGGGAGAGAAAAACTGTTTTTT. The genes are TRBV7-2 and TRBJ1-4; 7 bases map to TRBD1. Per germline, CDR1 SGHTA and CDR2 FQGNSA. With 6 bases clipped from V and 8 bases from J, the junction kept 9 bases outside the gene matches. The CDR3 has 14 residues.

This clonotype showed up many times. This chain uses TRBV5-1 with TRBJ2-1; D is ambiguous. Germline CDR1 SGHRS, CDR2 YFSETQ. V was clipped by 0 bases and J by 1 base, with 11 bases between them. The CDR3 runs to 16 residues. The CDR3 DNA reads TGCGCCAGCAGCTTGGAGTCGTCCGTATCCTACAATGAGCAGTTCTTC. As protein: CASSLESSVSYNEQFF.

There are many counts of this clonotype. A much more abundant neighbour one base away suggests this may be a read error. The chain couples TRBV10-3 to TRBJ2-1, with D possibly TRBD2 on 7 matching bases. The CDR3 has 12 amino acids. CDR1 and CDR2 (germline): ENHRY, SYGVKD. In nucleotides, the CDR3 is TGTGCCATCAAGGCGGGGGACAATGGGCAGTTCTTC. Protein product: CAIKAGDNGQFF.

This clonotype was seen only a few times. This chain uses TRBV4-1 with TRBJ1-1, with D unresolved. CDR1 is MGHRA, CDR2 YSYEKL, per germline. Trimming cost V 1 base and J 3 bases, with 12 bases left between them. This CDR3 has 15 residues. The CDR3 bases are TGCGCCAGCAGCCAAGGGAATATAGAAGACACTGAAGCTTTCTTT. It is translated as CASSQGNIEDTEAFF.

This clonotype was counted many times. The V call is TRBV28, the J call TRBJ1-4; no reliable D call. The ends were cut back, 6 bases at V and 0 bases at J, with 14 bases in the middle. Per the germline V gene, CDR1 is MDHEN and CDR2 is SYDVKM. The CDR3 consists of 16 residues. CDR3 residues: CASRPPYRSTNEKLFF. The DNA of the CDR3 is TGTGCCAGCAGACCGCCCTACAGATCAACTAATGAAAAACTGTTTTTT. Full variable domain (remainder filled in from reference TRBV28 and TRBJ1-4): DVKVTQSSRYLVKRTGEKVFLECVQDMDHENMFWYRQDPGLGLRLIYFSYDVKMKEKGDIPEGYSVSREKKERFSLILESASTNQTSMYLCASRPPYRSTNEKLFFGSGTQLSVL.

The rearrangement links TRBV28 to TRBJ2-7, with D maybe TRBD1 (6 bases). The length of the CDR3 is 13 residues. Germline CDR1 is MDHEN and CDR2 is SYDVKM. V was pared by 5 bases and J by 2 bases, with 10 bases between. CDR3 sequence reads: CASSGTSTYEQYF. As DNA, the CDR3 is TGTGCCAGCAGTGGGACATCTACCTACGAGCAGTACTTC.

In this sample, this clonotype turned up many times. This chain uses TRBV20-1 with TRBJ1-2; D remains unclear. Per germline, CDR1 DFQATT and CDR2 SNEGSKA (reference sequence). The germline V and J ends were trimmed by 2 bases and 0 bases, with 13 bases remaining between them. CDR3 length: 15 residues. The CDR3 nucleotides read TGCAGTGCTAGAAGAGTGACGTCCGCTAACTATGGCTACACCTTC. Its translation: CSARRVTSANYGYTF.

This clonotype was recorded many times. The chain is built from TRBV10-1 and TRBJ1-3; 12 nucleotides align to TRBD1. Looked up from germline, CDR1 is WNHNN and CDR2 is SYGVQD (reference sequence). The CDR3 length is 18 residues. J gave up 2 bases and V 2 bases, and 7 bases lay outside the gene matches. In DNA form, the CDR3 reads TGCGCCAGCAGTGAGACCCGGGACAGGGGGCCGGCTGGAAACACCATATATTTT. The encoded protein is CASSETRDRGPAGNTIYF.

This clonotype was observed many times. This rearrangement joins TRBV5-1 to TRBJ2-3; 10 bases map to TRBD2. This CDR3 region has 16 residues. V trimming: 0 bases; J trimming: 2 bases; junction bases outside the gene matches: 3. Germline CDR1 reads SGHRS; CDR2 reads YFSETQ. For the CDR3, the DNA is TGCGCCAGCAGCTTGGCAGCGGGAGGGCCCACAGATACGCAGTATTTT. Translation: CASSLAAGGPTDTQYF.

This clonotype was observed a few times. Being one base from a much bigger clone, this may be a read error. The chain has TRBV3-1 and TRBJ1-1; D is ambiguous. V was cut by 4 bases and J by 2 bases, with 11 bases left in between. Germline CDR1 reads LGHDT; CDR2 reads YNNKEL (reference sequence). This CDR3 comprises 14 residues. CDR3 sequence reads: CASSRELSNTEAFF. DNA of the CDR3: TGTGCCAGCAGCCGAGAGCTTAGTAACACTGAAGCTTTCTTT.

This clonotype was counted between two and nine times. The genes are TRBV28 and TRBJ2-4, with D possibly called TRBD1 or TRBD2 (5 bases each). V lost 2 bases to trimming and J lost 0 bases, with 20 bases between them. Germline loops: CDR1 MDHEN, CDR2 SYDVKM. This CDR3 is 19 amino acids long. DNA for the CDR3: TGTGCCAGCAGTTTAGGGTCGGGACGGACACTCCTAGCCAAAAACATTCAGTACTTC. This gives the protein CASSLGSGRTLLAKNIQYF.

Here the CDR3 reads CSVEVNRGTDEQFF. In nucleotides, the CDR3 is TGCAGCGTTGAGGTGAACAGGGGGACAGATGAGCAGTTCTTC. The chain employs TRBV29-1 and TRBJ2-1, with 8 bases fitting TRBD1. The V gene's germline CDR1 is SQVTM and CDR2 ANQGSEA. The CDR3 extends over 14 amino acids. V trimming: 3 bases; J trimming: 8 bases; junction bases outside the gene matches: 9.

This clonotype was counted many times. The chain couples TRBV4-1 to TRBJ2-7; 7 nucleotides agree with TRBD2. Germline CDR1 MGHRA, CDR2 YSYEKL. The V segment lost 5 bases and the J segment 0 bases; nucleotides outside the gene matches: 7. The CDR3 runs to 15 residues. The CDR3 reads CASSTREALSYEQYF. The DNA of the CDR3 is TGCGCCAGCAGCACCCGGGAGGCTCTCTCCTACGAGCAGTACTTC.

This clonotype was recorded many times. The rearrangement uses TRBV12-5 and TRBJ2-1, with D tentatively TRBD2 (6 bases). Trimming left V 0 bases short and J 6 bases short, with 15 bases between. Germline V gene sequence: CDR1 LGHNT, CDR2 FRNRAP. The CDR3 is made up of 16 amino acids. CDR3 amino acids: CASGLVLKGLLNEQFF. The CDR3 bases are TGTGCTAGTGGTTTGGTACTTAAGGGACTTCTCAATGAGCAGTTCTTC. The full variable domain, rest sourced from reference TRBV12-5 and TRBJ2-1, is DARVTQTPRHKVTEMGQEVTMRCQPILGHNTVFWYRQTMMQGLELLAYFRNRAPLDDSGMPKDRFSAEMPDATLATLKIQPSEPRDSAVYFCASGLVLKGLLNEQFFGPGTRLTVL.

The table lists this clonotype with many counts. The rearrangement links TRBV19 to TRBJ2-1; no reliable D call. The CDR3 runs 11 residues. V was clipped by 7 bases and J by 9 bases, with 10 bases between them. CDR1 is LNHDA, CDR2 SQIVND, per germline (reference sequence). In DNA, the CDR3 is TGTGCCAGTACCCTAGGGATTGAGCAGTTCTTC. Encoded protein: CASTLGIEQFF.

This clonotype occurred many times. The V gene is TRBV4-2, the J gene TRBJ2-1; TRBD1 matches 7 bases. In germline, CDR1 is LGHNA, CDR2 YNFKEQ. The CDR3 length is 17 residues. V gave up 0 bases and J gave up 7 bases; unmatched junction bases: 12. As DNA, the CDR3 is TGTGCCAGCAGCCAAGATTCGACGACAGGGTTGAAGAATGAGCAGTTCTTC. Protein sequence: CASSQDSTTGLKNEQFF.

The chain links TRBV20-1 to TRBJ2-5; 14 nucleotides agree with TRBD2. CDR3 length equals 15 residues. J gave up 1 base and V 6 bases, and 4 bases lay outside the gene matches. Germline V CDR1 and CDR2: DFQATT, SNEGSKA (reference sequence). Here the CDR3 DNA reads TGCAGTGCGACCGGGACTAGCGGGGGCCAAGAGACCCAGTACTTC. Amino acids: CSATGTSGGQETQYF.

This clonotype was detected many times. The chain links TRBV7-3 to TRBJ2-5, with D tentatively TRBD1 (5 bases). The CDR3 consists of 15 residues. The germline CDR1 and CDR2 sequences are SGHTA and FQGTGA. V gave up 6 bases and J gave up 5 bases, with 19 bases separating them. This CDR3 reads CASRQTGLVTETQYF. CDR3 coding DNA: TGTGCCAGCAGACAAACAGGTCTGGTTACGGAGACCCAGTACTTC.

This clonotype was detected many times. It may be a read error: a sequence one base away is much more abundant. The chain has TRBV5-1 and TRBJ2-1; D unclear. Germline CDR1 SGHRS, CDR2 YFSETQ. The CDR3 has 12 amino acids. CDR3 region: CASSLALNGQFF. DNA of the CDR3: TGCGCCAGCAGCTTGGCCCTGAATGGGCAGTTCTTC. Filled out from reference TRBV5-1 and TRBJ2-1, the complete variable domain reads KAGVTQTPRYLIKTRGQQVTLSCSPISGHRSVSWYQQTPGQGLQFLFEYFSETQRNKGNFPGRFSGRQFSNSRSEMNVSTLELGDSALYLCASSLALNGQFFGPGTRLTVL.

This clonotype has a count of ten or more. V gene TRBV5-1 combines with J gene TRBJ1-4, with D perhaps matching TRBD1 (5 bases). The CDR3 covers 14 residues. Germline CDR1 SGHRS, CDR2 YFSETQ. Trimming pared 2 bases from V and 8 bases from J, leaving 13 bases between. DNA for the CDR3: TGCGCCAGCAGCTTTGGCAGGGCAGGGGAAAAACTGTTTTTT. Translating gives CASSFGRAGEKLFF.

This clonotype was counted many times. The genes are TRBV5-1 and TRBJ2-7; 8 bases match TRBD1. Germline assignment: CDR1 SGHRS and CDR2 YFSETQ. The CDR3 is made up of 16 amino acids. V gave up 4 bases and J gave up 2 bases; unmatched junction bases: 11. The CDR3 DNA follows: TGCGCCAGCAGCCCCGAGCCCGGGACAGGTACCTACGAGCAGTACTTC. Its protein product is CASSPEPGTGTYEQYF.